This T cell receptor beta chain stems from a study of T cells in pancreatic ductal adenocarcinoma. Study conclusions and caveats: Blood had more productive templates and roughly 8-fold more unique clonotypes than tumor. Mean clonality was roughly 0.1 in tumors and roughly 0.068 in blood, not significantly different.

Worth noting for this clone: Its target is unknown.

Germline V gene sequence: CDR1 LGHNA, CDR2 YNFKEQ. Trimming removed 0 bases at V and 2 bases at J, with 11 bases between. CDR3 length: 16 residues. Selected pancreatic ductal adenocarcinoma patients had undergone surgery without neoadjuvant therapy. Generated by immunoSEQ multiplex PCR, the TCRdb table keeps only in-frame clones and is missing some. The table has around 31,000 clones, approximately 94% seen once. This TCR came from a human donor with pancreatic ductal adenocarcinoma. The specimen was PBMCs. The chain carries TRBV4-2 and TRBJ1-5; no clear D gene. CDR3 bases: TGTGCCAGCAGCCAAGAAGCACTACCCCGCAATCAGCCCCAGCATTTT. Amino acid sequence: CASSQEALPRNQPQHF.